Each of the 30 T cell receptor beta chains below was sequenced from the same sample in a study of blood T cell repertoires in COVID-19. The data were produced by immunoSEQ multiplex PCR, yet TCRdb's version contains in-frame clones alone and is incomplete. The data show a few hundred thousand clones, around 90% seen once. Sequencing was performed on PBMCs or T cells enriched from blood (not recorded which). These receptors were taken from a woman aged 55-75 years in a cohort exposed to, infected with or recovered from COVID-19 (not recorded which).

CDR3 region: CASSQGALGYTF. In nucleotides, the CDR3 is TGTGCCAGCAGTCAAGGGGCACTTGGCTACACCTTC. The V and J genes are TRBV28 and TRBJ1-2; possible D gene TRBD1, 5 bases. From germline, CDR1 is MDHEN and CDR2 SYDVKM. This CDR3 contains 12 residues. With 5 bases removed from V and 7 bases from J, the gap between germline ends came to 11 bases.

V and J are TRBV9 and TRBJ2-7; weak D call: TRBD2 (6 bases). CDR1 and CDR2 from the germline V gene are SGDLS and YYNGEE. This CDR3 is 14 amino acids long. V was shortened by 4 bases and J by 4 bases, with 15 bases between the two germline ends. CDR3 sequence (DNA): TGTGCCAGCAGCCCCCGGGGTAGCGGTTACGAGCAGTACTTC. It specifies CASSPRGSGYEQYF.

V gene TRBV19 combines with J gene TRBJ1-5, with D hard to call. V was cut by 5 bases and J by 5 bases, with 10 bases left in between. CDR3 length: 13 residues. Germline CDR1 reads LNHDA; CDR2 reads SQIVND (reference sequence). The CDR3 here is CASSHQIDQPQHF. CDR3 in DNA: TGTGCCAGTAGTCACCAGATCGATCAGCCCCAGCATTTT.

This clone has just one count. The V and J genes are TRBV7-3 and TRBJ2-1; 9 bases are a match to TRBD1. The CDR3 runs to 16 residues. V gave up 5 bases and J gave up 4 bases; unmatched junction bases: 9. Per germline, CDR1 SGHTA and CDR2 FQGTGA. The CDR3 bases are TGTGCCAGCAGCCTAAAACAGGGGGCAGGGTACAATGAGCAGTTCTTC. Amino acid sequence: CASSLKQGAGYNEQFF. Drawing the rest from reference TRBV7-3 and TRBJ2-1, the complete variable domain is GAGVSQTPSNKVTEKGKYVELRCDPISGHTALYWYRQSLGQGPEFLIYFQGTGAADDSGLPNDRFFAVRPEGSVSTLKIQRTERGDSAVYLCASSLKQGAGYNEQFFGPGTRLTVL.

The chain uses TRBV19 and TRBJ1-1; 12 bases fit TRBD1. The CDR3 sequence is 13 residues long. J was trimmed by 7 bases and V by 8 bases; bases with no gene match: 5. Per the germline V gene, CDR1 is LNHDA and CDR2 is SQIVND (reference sequence). The CDR3 nucleotides are TGTGCCAGTCGGGACAGGGGGCGTGATGAAGCTTTCTTT. Translated, it gives CASRDRGRDEAFF.

The chain is built from TRBV27 and TRBJ2-7, with 14 positions matching TRBD2. The CDR3 loop spans 15 amino acids. The germline gives CDR1 MNHEY, CDR2 SMNVEV (reference sequence). V gave up 4 bases and J gave up 7 bases; unmatched junction bases: 6. The CDR3 here is CASSSGLAGVGEQYF. The CDR3 bases are TGTGCCAGCAGTTCGGGACTAGCGGGAGTTGGTGAGCAGTACTTC.

The J gene is TRBJ2-7, the V gene TRBV3-1 (or the pseudogene TRBV3-2); 10 bases line up with TRBD1. CDR1 and CDR2 from the germline V gene are LGHDT and YNNKEL (reference sequence). With V trimmed by 4 bases and J by 4 bases, 4 bases remained unmatched. The CDR3 runs 14 residues. CDR3 sequence (DNA): TGTGCCAGCAGCCTGGGACAGGGGTTTTACGAGCAGTACTTC. Protein: CASSLGQGFYEQYF.

The chain is built from TRBV9 and TRBJ2-4; D gene uncertain. From germline, CDR1 is SGDLS and CDR2 YYNGEE. V lost 0 bases and J 0 bases, leaving 19 bases between the germline ends. The CDR3 runs 19 residues. The CDR3 DNA is TGTGCCAGCAGCGTAGCTCCAGGCCAACTCAAATTAGCCAAAAACATTCAGTACTTC. It is translated as CASSVAPGQLKLAKNIQYF. Full variable domain (rest looked up from reference TRBV9 and TRBJ2-4): DSGVTQTPKHLITATGQRVTLRCSPRSGDLSVYWYQQSLDQGLQFLIQYYNGEERAKGNILERFSAQQFPDLHSELNLSSLELGDSALYFCASSVAPGQLKLAKNIQYFGAGTRLSVL.

V usage is TRBV30 and J usage is TRBJ1-2; 9 bases map to TRBD1. The CDR3 length is 17 residues. The junction had 15 bases not matched to a gene; V was cut back by 3 bases and J by 4 bases. Germline assignment: CDR1 GTSNPN and CDR2 SVGIG (reference sequence). The CDR3: CAWRTGTGKLRIYGYTF. The CDR3 DNA is TGTGCCTGGAGAACCGGGACAGGGAAATTGAGGATCTATGGCTACACCTTC.

The chain employs TRBV28 and TRBJ2-3, with 7 positions matching TRBD1. The CDR3 has 15 amino acids. Per germline, CDR1 MDHEN and CDR2 SYDVKM. V lost 7 bases, J lost 4 bases, and 11 bases stayed unmatched. CDR3 in amino acids: CASIIRGQVADTQYF. In DNA form, the CDR3 reads TGTGCCAGCATTATAAGGGGGCAGGTGGCAGATACGCAGTATTTT. The variable domain in full, with the rest retrieved from reference TRBV28 and TRBJ2-3, is DVKVTQSSRYLVKRTGEKVFLECVQDMDHENMFWYRQDPGLGLRLIYFSYDVKMKEKGDIPEGYSVSREKKERFSLILESASTNQTSMYLCASIIRGQVADTQYFGPGTRLTVL.

This sequence joins TRBV5-4 and TRBJ1-2; tentatively, D is TRBD1 (6 bases). Germline V CDR1 and CDR2: SGHNT, YYREEE (reference sequence). CDR3 length: 15 residues. Trimming removed 0 bases at V and 3 bases at J, with 12 bases between. Here the CDR3 DNA reads TGTGCCAGCAGCTTGGATGGACAGTTCCACTATGGCTACACCTTC. As protein: CASSLDGQFHYGYTF. Full variable domain (missing parts from reference TRBV5-4 and TRBJ1-2): ETGVTQSPTHLIKTRGQQVTLRCSSQSGHNTVSWYQQALGQGPQFIFQYYREEENGRGNFPPRFSGLQFPNYSSELNVNALELDDSALYLCASSLDGQFHYGYTFGSGTRLTVV.

The V and J genes are TRBV18 and TRBJ2-3; 10 bases align to TRBD2. With V trimmed by 2 bases and J by 7 bases, 9 bases remained unmatched. Germline-derived CDR1 and CDR2 are KGHSH and LQKENI. The CDR3 runs to 16 residues. The CDR3 sequence: CASSPSQREGLYTQYF. The CDR3 DNA is TGTGCCAGCTCACCATCCCAGCGGGAGGGCCTATATACGCAGTATTTT.

The J gene is TRBJ2-7, the V gene TRBV7-3; 10 bases map to TRBD2. Per germline, CDR1 SGHTA and CDR2 FQGTGA. V shed 5 bases, J shed 5 bases, and the junction held 6 bases outside the gene matches. CDR3 size: 14 residues. CDR3 sequence reads: CASSLAGEGDEQYF. The CDR3 DNA sequence: TGTGCCAGCAGCCTAGCGGGAGAGGGGGACGAGCAGTACTTC.

This clone was seen a single time. The chain links TRBV5-1 to TRBJ2-1, with 7 bases identical to TRBD1. The ends lost 4 bases at V and 5 bases at J; junction bases unmatched: 15. Germline CDR1 SGHRS, CDR2 YFSETQ. The CDR3 runs 17 residues. For the CDR3, the DNA is TGCGCCAGCAGCCCATACGACAGGGTAAGTCGACACAATGAGCAGTTCTTC. Amino acid sequence: CASSPYDRVSRHNEQFF.

A remark on this clone: Relative to the germline gene, one junction end is altered; a read error may explain this. The V and J genes are TRBV7-2 and TRBJ2-3; 10 bases agree with TRBD2. This CDR3 has 13 residues. Germline lookup yields CDR1 SGHTA and CDR2 FQGNSA. As DNA, the CDR3 is TGTGCCAGCAGCTTAGGGGTTGGGACTAGCGTGAATTTT. Protein: CASSLGVGTSVNF.

The genes are TRBV4-3 and TRBJ1-6; 10 nucleotides line up with TRBD1. Germline V gives CDR1 LGHNA, CDR2 YSLEER. This CDR3 is built from 15 residues. The V gene end was trimmed by 5 bases and the J gene end by 10 bases; junction bases not matched to a gene: 8. DNA for the CDR3: TGCGCCAGCAGCGCCCGACAGGGGGCTATATCACCCCTCCACTTT. As protein: CASSARQGAISPLHF.

V gene TRBV9 combines with J gene TRBJ2-5, with a tentative D call TRBD1 (6 bases). Germline V gives CDR1 SGDLS, CDR2 YYNGEE. The CDR3 is made up of 14 amino acids. V was shortened by 4 bases and J by 2 bases, with 12 bases between the two germline ends. CDR3: CASSPGTFQETQYF. The CDR3 DNA follows: TGTGCCAGCAGCCCCGGGACATTTCAAGAGACCCAGTACTTC.

The gene calls are TRBV5-1 and TRBJ1-1; 8 bases are a match to TRBD1. CDR1 and CDR2 from the germline V gene are SGHRS and YFSETQ. The junction had 5 bases not matched to a gene; V was cut back by 6 bases and J by 4 bases. This CDR3 is built from 13 residues. CDR3 nucleotide sequence: TGCGCCAGCAACGACAGGGGAGGCACTGAAGCTTTCTTT. It codes for CASNDRGGTEAFF. Looking up the rest from reference TRBV5-1 and TRBJ1-1 gives the full variable domain: KAGVTQTPRYLIKTRGQQVTLSCSPISGHRSVSWYQQTPGQGLQFLFEYFSETQRNKGNFPGRFSGRQFSNSRSEMNVSTLELGDSALYLCASNDRGGTEAFFGQGTRLTVV.

V gene TRBV7-9 combines with J gene TRBJ1-3; D might be TRBD1 (6 bases). The CDR3 runs 15 residues. CDR1 is SEHNR, CDR2 FQNEAQ, per germline (reference sequence). V lost 5 bases, J lost 2 bases, and 13 bases lay in between. CDR3 in DNA: TGTGCCAGCAGCACACAGGGCCTCACTGGAAACACCATATATTTT. This sequence encodes CASSTQGLTGNTIYF.

CDR3 coding DNA: TGTGCCAGCAGTTACATTCTAGCGGGAGAGTACAATGAGCAGTTCTTC. Translated, it gives CASSYILAGEYNEQFF. This sequence joins TRBV6-5 and TRBJ2-1; TRBD2 matches at 10 bases. The V and J ends lost 2 bases and 4 bases, in that order; junction bases with no gene match: 5. CDR1 and CDR2 (germline): MNHEY, SVGAGI. CDR3 length: 16 residues.

The genes are TRBV6-5 and TRBJ2-1, with 10 bases fitting TRBD2. The V gene end was trimmed by 8 bases and the J gene end by 4 bases; junction bases not matched to a gene: 8. The CDR3 length is 15 residues. Germline V gives CDR1 MNHEY, CDR2 SVGAGI. The DNA for the CDR3 is TGTGCCAGCGCGCTAGCGGGAGATACGTACAATGAGCAGTTCTTC. Translating gives CASALAGDTYNEQFF.

This clone was observed a single time. J is TRBJ1-2 and V is TRBV2; D is perhaps TRBD1 (5 bases). The germline gives CDR1 SNHLY, CDR2 FYNNEI. V dropped 6 bases and J dropped 0 bases, with 11 bases sitting between them. CDR3 size: 14 residues. As DNA, the CDR3 is TGTGCCAGCAGAGACGACAGCACTAACTATGGCTACACCTTC. Its translation is CASRDDSTNYGYTF.

V is TRBV11-3 and J is TRBJ2-7; D gene unclear. The germline CDR1 and CDR2 sequences are SGHNT and YENEEA. This CDR3 has 11 residues. V lost 4 bases and J lost 2, with 3 bases in between. CDR3 bases: TGTGCCAGCAGCTGGCCCTACGAGCAGTACTTC. Amino acid sequence: CASSWPYEQYF.

The chain couples TRBV23-1 to TRBJ1-1; no firm D call. TRBV23-1 qualifies as an ORF whose function is uncertain. V lost 3 bases and J lost 0, with 26 bases in between. CDR3 length equals 20 residues. The CDR3 bases are TGCGCCAGCAGTCACTCCTCACCTGACTCCCTCTACCCGATGAACACTGAAGCTTTCTTT. As protein: CASSHSSPDSLYPMNTEAFF.

This clone appeared a single time. The CDR3 bases are TGCGCCAGCAGCCTGTTGACCCGGACAGTTAATGAAAAACTGTTTTTT. It codes for CASSLLTRTVNEKLFF. The rearrangement links TRBV5-1 to TRBJ1-4; TRBD1 might be the D (6 bases). The germline gives CDR1 SGHRS, CDR2 YFSETQ. V dropped 4 bases and J dropped 4 bases, with 17 bases sitting between them. The CDR3 consists of 16 residues.

The chain has TRBV5-1 and TRBJ1-3; D is uncertain. The ends were cut back, 4 bases at V and 0 bases at J, with 8 bases in the middle. Looked up from germline, CDR1 is SGHRS and CDR2 is YFSETQ. CDR3 size: 14 residues. CDR3 region: CASSTDVSGNTIYF. For the CDR3, the DNA is TGCGCCAGCAGCACAGATGTCTCTGGAAACACCATATATTTT.

The chain is built from TRBV2 and TRBJ1-2; D not resolved. Trimming stripped 3 bases from V and 4 bases from J, with 9 bases between. Per germline, CDR1 SNHLY and CDR2 FYNNEI. The CDR3 contains 13 residues. CDR3 amino acids: CASSEGRPYGYTF. The CDR3 DNA follows: TGTGCCAGCAGTGAGGGCAGGCCCTATGGCTACACCTTC.

The CDR3: CASRTGQGMTYEQYF. The CDR3, as DNA: TGTGCCAGCAGAACCGGACAGGGGATGACCTACGAGCAGTACTTC. The V call is TRBV27, the J call TRBJ2-7, with TRBD1 identical over 9 bases. The germline gives CDR1 MNHEY, CDR2 SMNVEV (reference sequence). The junction had 8 bases not matched to a gene; V was cut back by 6 bases and J by 2 bases. The CDR3 has 15 residues.

V and J are TRBV3-1 (or the pseudogene TRBV3-2) and TRBJ2-3; TRBD2 is a possible D gene (5 bases). The CDR3 length is 16 residues. Germline CDR1 reads LGHDT; CDR2 reads YNNKEL (reference sequence). Deletions cut 1 base from V and 8 bases from J, with 19 bases between. This chain's CDR3 is CASSQGTGARPGTQYF. The DNA for the CDR3 is TGTGCCAGCAGCCAAGGGACTGGAGCGCGACCGGGTACGCAGTATTTT.

V and J are TRBV11-2 and TRBJ2-1; weak D call: TRBD2 (6 bases). The CDR3 is 15 residues long. Per germline, CDR1 SGHAT and CDR2 FQNNGV. Trimming stripped 2 bases from V and 4 bases from J, with 12 bases between. The CDR3 protein is CASSLYGGTYNEQFF. For the CDR3, the DNA is TGTGCCAGCAGCTTATACGGGGGAACTTACAATGAGCAGTTCTTC.